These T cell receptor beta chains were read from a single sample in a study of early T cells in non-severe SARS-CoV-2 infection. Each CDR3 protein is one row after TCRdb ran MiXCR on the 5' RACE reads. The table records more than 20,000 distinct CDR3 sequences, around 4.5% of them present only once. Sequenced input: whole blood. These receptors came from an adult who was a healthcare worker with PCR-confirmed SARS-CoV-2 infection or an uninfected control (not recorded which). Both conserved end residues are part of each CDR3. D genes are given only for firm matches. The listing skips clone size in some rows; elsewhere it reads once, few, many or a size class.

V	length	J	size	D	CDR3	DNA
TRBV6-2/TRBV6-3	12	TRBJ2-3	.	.	CASSLQGAPEYF	TGTGCCAGCAGCCTACAGGGAGCTCCCGAGTATTTT
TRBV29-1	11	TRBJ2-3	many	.	CSVRLTDTQYF	TGCAGCGTTCGCCTGACAGATACGCAGTATTTT
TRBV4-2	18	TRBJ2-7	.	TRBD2	CASSQDSSNSGRVYEQYF	TGTGCCAGCAGCCAAGATTCCAGTAATAGCGGGAGAGTCTACGAGCAGTACTTC
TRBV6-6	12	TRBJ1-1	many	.	CASSYVTDEAFF	TGTGCCAGCAGTTACGTGACAGATGAAGCTTTCTTT
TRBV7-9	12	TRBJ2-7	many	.	CASSLEVYEQYF	TGTGCCAGCAGCTTAGAGGTCTACGAGCAGTACTTC
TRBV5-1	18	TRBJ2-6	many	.	CASSLDGTPGSGANVLTF	TGCGCCAGCAGCTTGGACGGGACACCCGGCTCTGGGGCCAACGTCCTGACTTTC
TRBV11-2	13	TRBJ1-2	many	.	CASSRGGGYGYTF	TGTGCCAGCTCCCGGGGGGGAGGGTATGGCTACACCTTC
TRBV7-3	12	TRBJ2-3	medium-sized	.	CASSISGDTQYF	TGTGCCAGCAGCATTAGCGGAGATACGCAGTATTTT
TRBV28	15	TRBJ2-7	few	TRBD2	CASSHSGIRSNEQYF	TGTGCCAGCAGCCACAGCGGGATAAGGTCCAACGAGCAGTACTTC
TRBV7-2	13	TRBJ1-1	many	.	CASSLNRNTEAFF	TGTGCCAGCAGCTTAAACAGGAACACTGAAGCTTTCTTT
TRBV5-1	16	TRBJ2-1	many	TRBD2	CASSTGTSGRNNEQFF	TGCGCCAGCAGCACCGGGACTAGCGGGAGGAACAATGAGCAGTTCTTC